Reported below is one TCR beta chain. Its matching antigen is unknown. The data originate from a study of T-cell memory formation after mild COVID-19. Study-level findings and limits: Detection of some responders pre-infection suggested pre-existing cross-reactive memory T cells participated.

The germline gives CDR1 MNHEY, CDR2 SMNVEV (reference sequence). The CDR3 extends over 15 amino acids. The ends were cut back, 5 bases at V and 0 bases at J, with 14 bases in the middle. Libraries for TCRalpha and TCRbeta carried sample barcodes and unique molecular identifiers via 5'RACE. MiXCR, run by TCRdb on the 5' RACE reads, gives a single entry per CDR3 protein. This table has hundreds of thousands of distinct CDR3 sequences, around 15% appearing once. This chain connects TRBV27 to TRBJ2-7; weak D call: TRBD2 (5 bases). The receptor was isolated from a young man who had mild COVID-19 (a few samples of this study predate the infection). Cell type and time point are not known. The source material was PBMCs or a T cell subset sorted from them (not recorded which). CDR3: CASSTPSRSSYEQYF. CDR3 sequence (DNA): TGTGCCAGCAGTACCCCTAGCAGGAGCTCCTACGAGCAGTACTTC.